Listed here are 24 T cell receptor beta chains from one sample, sequenced in a study of molecular identifiers for immune sequencing clone quantification. TCRdb re-derived calls from the PCR reads in MiXCR, one entry per CDR3 protein. The repertoire holds hundreds of thousands of distinct CDR3 sequences, with roughly a quarter as singletons. Sequencing was carried out using naive CD8+ T cells from blood, with Jurkat cell RNA spiked in. Subset denoted: FACS-sorted CD8+CD4-CCR7+CD45RA+ naive T cells. The origin of the receptors is a human donor in good health. Some libraries in this study had Jurkat cell RNA spiked in.

This clonotype was counted only a few times. The V gene is TRBV19, the J gene TRBJ2-7; D unclear. V was shortened by 1 base and J by 0 bases, with 4 bases between the two germline ends. The germline V gene has CDR1 LNHDA and CDR2 SQIVND (reference sequence). The CDR3 length is 13 residues. CDR3 amino acids: CASSIADSYEQYF. The CDR3 nucleotides are TGTGCCAGTAGTATAGCAGACTCCTACGAGCAGTACTTC.

This clonotype was seen a few times. The V call is TRBV6-1, the J call TRBJ2-7; D is possibly TRBD2 (7 bases). This CDR3 region has 14 residues. CDR1 and CDR2 (germline): MNHNS, SASEGT. Trimming shortened V by 6 bases and J by 3 bases, and 15 bases separated the two germline ends. The CDR3 sequence: CASSVSRGGYEQYF. The DNA for the CDR3 is TGTGCCAGCAGCGTCTCTAGGGGGGGCTACGAGCAGTACTTC.

This clonotype has ten or more counts. The rearrangement links TRBV6-5 to TRBJ2-3, with 11 bases matching TRBD1. This CDR3 comprises 15 residues. V trimming: 0 bases; J trimming: 4 bases; junction bases outside the gene matches: 0. Germline CDR1 reads MNHEY; CDR2 reads SVGAGI. The CDR3 coding sequence is TGTGCCAGCAGTTACTCGGGACAGGGGGCAGATACGCAGTATTTT. Translation: CASSYSGQGADTQYF.

The gene calls are TRBV19 and TRBJ2-7; 7 bases fit TRBD2. V lost 11 bases, J lost 4 bases, and 14 bases stayed unmatched. Germline V CDR1 and CDR2: LNHDA, SQIVND (reference sequence). This CDR3 has 14 residues. The CDR3 coding sequence is TGTGCCGGTAATGCTGGTGCGGGAGCGTACGAGCAGTACTTC. It codes for CAGNAGAGAYEQYF.

Comment on this clonotype: A read error may produce the germline difference seen at one junction end. This chain joins TRBV28 and TRBJ1-1; unclear D gene. Germline CDR1 is MDHEN and CDR2 is SYDVKM. The CDR3 spans 14 residues. This chain's CDR3 is CASSLEILNAEAFF. CDR3 nucleotides: TGTGCCAGCAGTTTGGAGATCTTGAACGCTGAAGCTTTCTTT.

This clonotype was seen many times. The chain has TRBV2 and TRBJ1-1; D not certain. Trimming stripped 5 bases from V and 3 bases from J, with 1 base between. CDR3 length equals 10 residues. Germline V gene lookup returns CDR1 SNHLY and CDR2 FYNNEI. The CDR3 region has the DNA TGTGCCAGCAGTTACACTGAAGCTTTCTTT. Amino acids: CASSYTEAFF.

At least ten counts were recorded for this clonotype. The chain joins TRBV3-1 to TRBJ2-2, with 10 positions matching TRBD2. J gave up 0 bases and V 4 bases, and 5 bases lay outside the gene matches. The CDR3 runs 17 residues. Germline V gene sequence: CDR1 LGHDT, CDR2 YNNKEL (reference sequence). In DNA form, the CDR3 reads TGTGCCAGCAGCCCCCCTAGCGGGGGAGCGAACACCGGGGAGCTGTTTTTT. It codes for CASSPPSGGANTGELFF.

The J gene is TRBJ2-7, the V gene TRBV6-2 or TRBV6-3; D ambiguous. Trimming removed 2 bases at V and 4 bases at J, with 9 bases between. The CDR3 runs 13 residues. Germline V gene lookup returns CDR1 MNHEY and CDR2 SVGEGT. The CDR3 bases are TGTGCCAGCAGTTACAGCCGGCCTTACGAGCAGTACTTC. Residues: CASSYSRPYEQYF.

This clonotype was detected only a few times. This rearrangement joins TRBV24-1 to TRBJ2-7; D uncertain. Germline loops: CDR1 KGHDR, CDR2 SFDVKD. V gave up 5 bases and J gave up 5 bases, with 6 bases separating them. This CDR3 is 11 amino acids long. CDR3 protein: CATSVGNEQYF. CDR3 in DNA: TGTGCCACCAGTGTGGGAAACGAGCAGTACTTC.

The chain carries TRBV27 and TRBJ2-7; 13 positions match TRBD2. Trimming cost V 5 bases and J 5 bases; bases outside gene matches: 3. Germline V gene data show CDR1 as MNHEY and CDR2 as SMNVEV (reference sequence). CDR3 length equals 14 residues. The CDR3 nucleotides are TGTGCCAGCAGTCAAGGACTAGCGGGAGACGAGCAGTACTTC. It specifies CASSQGLAGDEQYF.

This clonotype was detected a few times. The J gene is TRBJ2-7, the V gene TRBV19; D remains ambiguous. The CDR3 is 14 residues long. From germline, CDR1 is LNHDA and CDR2 SQIVND (reference sequence). The V gene lost 5 bases and the J gene lost 0 bases, with 11 bases spanning the gap. The CDR3 coding sequence is TGTGCCAGTAGTGACCCCGGCAGCTCCTACGAGCAGTACTTC. Protein sequence: CASSDPGSSYEQYF.

There are many counts of this clonotype. The J gene is TRBJ1-2, the V gene TRBV29-1; a possible D gene is TRBD1 (6 bases). Trimming stripped 0 bases from V and 6 bases from J, with 17 bases between. Looked up from germline, CDR1 is SQVTM and CDR2 is ANQGSEA. The CDR3 spans 15 residues. The CDR3: CSVEEGRGFGHGYTF. In DNA form, the CDR3 reads TGCAGCGTTGAAGAGGGGAGGGGGTTTGGCCATGGCTACACCTTC.

This clonotype was detected many times. The chain recombines TRBV4-3 with TRBJ2-1; no reliable D call. The CDR3 has 14 residues. Germline V CDR1 and CDR2: LGHNA, YSLEER. V gave up 0 bases and J gave up 6 bases, with 9 bases separating them. The CDR3: CASSQDSWGNEQFF. The DNA of the CDR3 is TGCGCCAGCAGCCAAGACAGTTGGGGCAATGAGCAGTTCTTC.

This clonotype came up many times. The chain couples TRBV7-9 to TRBJ2-4; 7 bases align to TRBD1. Germline V gene lookup returns CDR1 SEHNR and CDR2 FQNEAQ (reference sequence). The length of the CDR3 is 14 residues. Trimming at V came to 5 bases and at J to 9 bases, leaving 10 bases not matched to a gene. The CDR3: CASSPRQGASIQYF. Here the CDR3 DNA reads TGTGCCAGCAGCCCCCGACAGGGCGCGAGCATTCAGTACTTC. Drawing the rest from reference TRBV7-9 and TRBJ2-4, the complete variable domain is DTGVSQNPRHKITKRGQNVTFRCDPISEHNRLYWYRQTLGQGPEFLTYFQNEAQLEKSRLLSDRFSAERPKGSFSTLEIQRTEQGDSAMYLCASSPRQGASIQYFGAGTRLSVL.

This clonotype was counted many times. The chain links TRBV29-1 to TRBJ1-2; TRBD1 matches at 7 bases. The V segment lost 5 bases and the J segment 7 bases; nucleotides outside the gene matches: 13. Germline loops: CDR1 SQVTM, CDR2 ANQGSEA. CDR3 size: 14 residues. For the CDR3, the DNA is TGCAGCGTTCCCCTTGCCGGGACAGCCTCTGGCTACACCTTC. This codes for CSVPLAGTASGYTF.

This clonotype has just a few counts. The chain couples TRBV7-9 to TRBJ2-1; D remains unclear. This CDR3 contains 15 residues. The V and J ends lost 5 bases and 10 bases respectively, with 21 bases between them. Per germline, CDR1 SEHNR and CDR2 FQNEAQ (reference sequence). The CDR3 DNA reads as TGTGCCAGCAGCCCCCGGACCCAAAGGTCCCTGGAGCAGTTCTTC. This encodes CASSPRTQRSLEQFF.

Only a few counts were recorded for this clonotype. This CDR3 is CAWSVHTGELFF. The CDR3 nucleotides are TGTGCCTGGAGTGTACATACCGGGGAGCTGTTTTTT. The chain carries TRBV30 and TRBJ2-2, with D hard to call. Germline loops: CDR1 GTSNPN, CDR2 SVGIG (reference sequence). The CDR3 loop spans 12 amino acids. Deletions cut 0 bases from V and 5 bases from J, with 4 bases between.

This clonotype was counted many times. V usage is TRBV7-9 and J usage is TRBJ1-1; weak D call: TRBD1 (6 bases). The ends were cut back, 1 base at V and 1 base at J, with 13 bases in the middle. This CDR3 comprises 16 residues. The germline V gene has CDR1 SEHNR and CDR2 FQNEAQ (reference sequence). The DNA for the CDR3 is TGTGCCAGCAGCTTAGGACAAGGGGGGAAGAACACTGAAGCTTTCTTT. This codes for CASSLGQGGKNTEAFF. The variable domain in full, completed from reference TRBV7-9 and TRBJ1-1, reads DTGVSQNPRHKITKRGQNVTFRCDPISEHNRLYWYRQTLGQGPEFLTYFQNEAQLEKSRLLSDRFSAERPKGSFSTLEIQRTEQGDSAMYLCASSLGQGGKNTEAFFGQGTRLTVV.

There are a few counts of this clonotype. The gene calls are TRBV20-1 and TRBJ1-5, with 7 nucleotides matching TRBD1. Per germline, CDR1 DFQATT and CDR2 SNEGSKA (reference sequence). The junction had 5 bases not matched to a gene; V was cut back by 1 base and J by 5 bases. The CDR3 covers 14 residues. CDR3 loop: CSARVTGRDQPQHF. The CDR3 region has the DNA TGCAGTGCTAGAGTGACAGGGCGGGATCAGCCCCAGCATTTT.

Of note for this clonotype: A junction end diverges from the germline sequence, so it may reflect a read error. The J gene is TRBJ1-2, the V gene TRBV13; the D gene is possibly TRBD1 (5 bases). The CDR3 contains 16 residues. Germline V CDR1 and CDR2: PRHDT, FYEKMQ (reference sequence). In DNA form, the CDR3 reads TGTACCAGCAGCCCGTCCGGACATAGCCCCCACTATGGCTACACCTTC. It codes for CTSSPSGHSPHYGYTF.

This clonotype appeared a few times. This chain uses TRBV20-1 with TRBJ2-7; 9 bases line up with TRBD2. Germline CDR1 reads DFQATT; CDR2 reads SNEGSKA (reference sequence). Trimming took 0 bases from V and 2 from J; bases not matched to a gene: 5. The CDR3 sequence is 15 residues long. The CDR3 bases are TGCAGTGCTAGAGATAGGCTAGCGGGGACCTACGAGCAGTACTTC. Its protein is CSARDRLAGTYEQYF.

The chain employs TRBV29-1 and TRBJ1-1; 7 bases are shared with TRBD1. Per germline, CDR1 SQVTM and CDR2 ANQGSEA. The CDR3 has 14 residues. CDR3 bases: TGCGGTGTTGAGGGGACAGTCGTGAACACTGAAGCTTTCTTT. Translated: CGVEGTVVNTEAFF.

This chain uses TRBV4-2 with TRBJ2-5, with TRBD2 identical over 14 bases. The V and J ends lost 3 bases and 3 bases, in that order; junction bases with no gene match: 3. Germline V lookup: CDR1 LGHNA, CDR2 YNFKEQ. This CDR3 is built from 16 residues. CDR3 nucleotides: TGTGCCAGCAGCCAGGAGGGACTAGCGGGGGAAGAGACCCAGTACTTC. Amino acids: CASSQEGLAGEETQYF.

About this clonotype: The CDR3 carries no conserved terminal phenylalanine or tryptophan, so it likely arises from a read error. The rearrangement links TRBV29-1 to TRBJ1-1; D remains ambiguous. Germline V gene data show CDR1 as SQVTM and CDR2 as ANQGSEA. This CDR3 has 11 amino acids. Trimming took off 5 bases at V and 3 bases at J, with 7 bases between the two ends. The CDR3 DNA sequence: TGCAGCGTTTATGCGGACACTGAAGCTTTCTCT. Protein: CSVYADTEAFS.